One T cell receptor (beta chain) is described in this entry. Germline V gene sequence: CDR1 SNHLY, CDR2 FYNNEI. The CDR3 contains 19 residues. The V gene end was trimmed by 4 bases and the J gene end by 0 bases; junction bases not matched to a gene: 10. This entry belongs to a study of blood T cell repertoires in COVID-19. The overall study: Collection of acute and convalescent COVID-19 samples took place in the United States, Italy and Spain. Nucleic acid was either cDNA or gDNA, and it came from T cells, B-cell-depleted T cells, or PBMCs.

It was during active infection that Seattle patients were enrolled and then longitudinally followed. In the authors' workflow: How many nucleated cells were present was estimated from reference gene primer amplification. TCRdb's table, derived via immunoSEQ multiplex PCR, lists solely in-frame clones and lacks some. V, J and clone size were drawn from that table, and D and trimming were deduced from the DNA. The data show approximately 350,000 clones, 80% to 90% seen once. This clonotype originated in a woman aged 25 to 39 with COVID-19, enrolled during active disease. The chain uses TRBV2 and TRBJ2-3; 13 bases match TRBD2. The material sequenced was peripheral blood. The CDR3, as DNA: TGTGCCAGCAGTGTTCCGACTAGCGGGGGGCAGACTAGCACAGATACGCAGTATTTT. As protein: CASSVPTSGGQTSTDTQYF.